This TCR beta chain was sequenced for a study of blood T cells in healthy people across ages. The study, taken as a whole, reports: In the absence of known donor CMV status, changes in expanded clonotypes were possibly confounded.

Next came a second PCR, run for about 6 to 12 cycles, which used a sample-barcoded 5' primer along with a J-beta primer mix. TCRdb re-called the 5' RACE reads with MiXCR, one entry per CDR3 protein. The profile shows about 1.8 million distinct CDR3 sequences, less than 50% of them singletons. Germline assignment: CDR1 DFQATT and CDR2 SNEGSKA (reference sequence). The CDR3 consists of 11 residues. V dropped 0 bases and J dropped 5 bases, with 4 bases sitting between them. This clonotype occurred a few times. Its antigen is not known. V gene TRBV20-1 combines with J gene TRBJ1-2, with no clear D. The sequenced sample was blood. This sequence originates from a woman aged 40 to 50 in good health. This chain's CDR3 is CSAREEYGYTF. CDR3 sequence (DNA): TGCAGTGCTAGAGAGGAATATGGCTACACCTTC.